The rows below give T cell receptor beta chains drawn from one sample of a study of cytomegalovirus exposure and HLA in healthy donors. This table comes from immunoSEQ multiplex PCR, and its TCRdb copy is limited to in-frame clones, with some not included. Here the sample spans 150,000 or so clones, 50% to 75% being singletons. Sequencing used PBMCs. The receptors here all came from a woman between 25 and 40 years old in good health and CMV-seropositive. Both conserved end residues are part of each CDR3. Fields, in order: CDR3 protein, J gene, V gene, CDR3 length.

CASMESAGVSYEQYF | TRBJ2-7 | TRBV10-2 | 15
CASSAGTGSGNTIYF | TRBJ1-3 | TRBV9 | 15
CASKGLAINTDTQYF | TRBJ2-3 | TRBV27 | 15
CASRSGHSSYNEQFF | TRBJ2-1 | TRBV10-2 | 15
CASSPRGAHTEAFF | TRBJ1-1 | TRBV18 | 14
CASSELVRGRLTDTQYF | TRBJ2-3 | TRBV6-1 | 17
CASSLALGTGKEKLFF | TRBJ1-4 | TRBV5-6 | 16
CASIWTGGNNEQFF | TRBJ2-1 | TRBV6-1 | 14
CASSPGDYGYTF | TRBJ1-2 | TRBV5-6 | 12
CASSYRGGAADTQYF | TRBJ2-3 | TRBV5-6 | 15
CASSQDLLAGVGQYF | TRBJ2-3 | TRBV4-1 | 15
CATRETGGRNEQFF | TRBJ2-1 | TRBV15 | 14
CASSHPGTSVYEQYF | TRBJ2-7 | TRBV4-1 | 15
CASSHPEGASGSKNPTDTQYF | TRBJ2-3 | TRBV4-2 | 21
CAIMITSGVLGEQFF | TRBJ2-1 | TRBV10-3 | 15
CASSRNKEEKLFF | TRBJ1-4 | TRBV6-1 | 13
CASSLYSGNTIYF | TRBJ1-3 | TRBV5-1 | 13
CASSQTQPGQGNIQYF | TRBJ2-4 | TRBV2 | 16
CATWRRGGPRAFF | TRBJ1-1 | TRBV15 | 13
CASTLGVPGTQYF | TRBJ2-5 | TRBV7-9 | 13
CASSGRAYEQYF | TRBJ2-7 | TRBV4-1 | 12
CASSDPRVVIETQYF | TRBJ2-5 | TRBV25-1 | 15
CATSRGQGGPNQPQHF | TRBJ1-5 | TRBV15 | 16
CASSFQTGGIQETQYF | TRBJ2-5 | TRBV13 | 16
CASSLGLWNAEAFF | TRBJ1-1 | TRBV7-2 | 14
CASSPRTTENQPQHF | TRBJ1-5 | TRBV6-5 | 15
CASSLQRGGLNTGELFF | TRBJ2-2 | TRBV5-1 | 17
CAISESMGGLGPQHF | TRBJ1-5 | TRBV10-3 | 15
CAWSMGGGSYEQYF | TRBJ2-7 | TRBV30 | 14
CASSGVGGSSNQPQHF | TRBJ1-5 | TRBV6-1 | 16
CASRGGGGQPQHF | TRBJ1-5 | TRBV2 | 13
CASARQNQETQYF | TRBJ2-5 | TRBV4-1 | 13
CASSRSSGRADTQYF | TRBJ2-3 | TRBV5-1 | 15
CASRISGGYIGTQYF | TRBJ2-3 | TRBV28 | 15
CASSSTPGQTLYEQYF | TRBJ2-7 | TRBV5-6 | 16
CASSPRLEESNTEAFF | TRBJ1-1 | TRBV18 | 16
CASSGGGAYTEAFF | TRBJ1-1 | TRBV6-1 | 14
CASSLDSPRSRQPQHF | TRBJ1-5 | TRBV11-2 | 16
CASSLQGPDTQYF | TRBJ2-3 | TRBV5-1 | 13
CASSIAQGEQYF | TRBJ2-7 | TRBV5-1 | 12
CASSPLRYGNTEAFF | TRBJ1-1 | TRBV7-9 | 15
CASSLSGQPYEQYF | TRBJ2-7 | TRBV5-6 | 14
CASSYGGTQYIQYF | TRBJ2-4 | TRBV5-6 | 14
CASSLFALLAGGPPEADTQYF | TRBJ2-3 | TRBV5-1 | 21
CASGWTGGNQPQHF | TRBJ1-5 | TRBV27 | 14
CASSVQALNTEAFF | TRBJ1-1 | TRBV9 | 14
CASSSVILPWQYF | TRBJ2-7 | TRBV27 | 13
CASSVGVAYTDTQYF | TRBJ2-3 | TRBV9 | 15
CASSDLYSGVGTDTQYF | TRBJ2-3 | TRBV2 | 17
CASSSVGSKNIQYF | TRBJ2-4 | TRBV5-1 | 14
CASSQEWEWNTEAFF | TRBJ1-1 | TRBV4-2 | 15